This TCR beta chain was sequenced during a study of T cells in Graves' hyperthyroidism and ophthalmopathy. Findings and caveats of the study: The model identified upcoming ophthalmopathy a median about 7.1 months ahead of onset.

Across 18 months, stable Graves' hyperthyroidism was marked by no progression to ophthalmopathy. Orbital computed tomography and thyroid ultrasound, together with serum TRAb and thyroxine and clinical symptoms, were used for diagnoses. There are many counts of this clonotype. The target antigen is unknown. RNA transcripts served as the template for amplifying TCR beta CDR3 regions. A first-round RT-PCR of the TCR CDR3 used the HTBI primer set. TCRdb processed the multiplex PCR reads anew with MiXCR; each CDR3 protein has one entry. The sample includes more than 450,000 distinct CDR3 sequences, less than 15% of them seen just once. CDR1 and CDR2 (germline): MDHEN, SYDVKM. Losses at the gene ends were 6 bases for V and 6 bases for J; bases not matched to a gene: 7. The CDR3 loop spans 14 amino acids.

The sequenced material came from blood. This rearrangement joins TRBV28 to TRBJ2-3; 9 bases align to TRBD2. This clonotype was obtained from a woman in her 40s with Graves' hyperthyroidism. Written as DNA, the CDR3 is TGTGCCAGCAGGTCCGGGACTAGCAGGGATACGCAGTATTTT. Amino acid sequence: CASRSGTSRDTQYF.